A single sample gave rise to the 10 T cell receptor beta chains below, sequenced in a study of PD-1 blockade in classical Hodgkin lymphoma. The data were produced by immunoSEQ multiplex PCR, yet TCRdb's version contains in-frame clones alone and is incomplete. The repertoire holds tens of thousands of clones, with around 89% as singletons. Time point defined: cycle 4 day 1 (C4D1), after five to seven weeks of nivolumab. Each of the patients experienced relapse following autologous stem cell transplantation, and their brentuximab vedotin exposure differed. The sequencing here drew on peripheral blood mononuclear cells (PBMCs), taken before the fourth cycle of nivolumab. These receptors were collected from a human donor with classical Hodgkin lymphoma.

The chain couples TRBV11-3 to TRBJ2-3; D call uncertain. The germline V gene has CDR1 SGHNT and CDR2 YENEEA. The CDR3 totals 13 residues. V was shortened by 4 bases and J by 7 bases, with 12 bases between the two germline ends. CDR3 DNA sequence: TGTGCCAGCAGCTCTTTCGGAAAATATACGCAGTATTTT. Its protein product is CASSSFGKYTQYF.

The chain carries TRBV6-5 and TRBJ2-7; D not resolved. CDR3 length: 11 residues. From germline, CDR1 is MNHEY and CDR2 SVGAGI. V was trimmed by 5 bases and J by 2 bases, leaving 4 bases between them. As DNA, the CDR3 is TGTGCCAGCAGTGAAACCTACGAGCAGTACTTC. Its translation is CASSETYEQYF.

This chain links TRBV27 with TRBJ1-5; 9 positions match TRBD1. Germline assignment: CDR1 MNHEY and CDR2 SMNVEV (reference sequence). This CDR3 region has 14 residues. V trimming: 5 bases; J trimming: 6 bases; junction bases outside the gene matches: 5. The CDR3 DNA is TGTGCCAGCAGTATCGGGACAGGGTTTCAGCCCCAGCATTTT. Encoded protein: CASSIGTGFQPQHF.

The rearrangement links TRBV5-1 to TRBJ2-2; D uncertain. The CDR3 totals 15 residues. Trimming stripped 7 bases from V and 0 bases from J, with 13 bases between. CDR1 and CDR2 (germline): SGHRS, YFSETQ. DNA of the CDR3: TGCGCCAGCGGGGTTTATGATTCGAACACCGGGGAGCTGTTTTTT. Protein product: CASGVYDSNTGELFF.

This rearrangement joins TRBV7-3 to TRBJ2-1; TRBD2 agrees at 10 bases. J gave up 10 bases and V 6 bases, and 12 bases lay outside the gene matches. The length of the CDR3 is 15 residues. CDR1 is SGHTA, CDR2 FQGTGA, per germline. CDR3 in DNA: TGTGCCAGCAGGACCAGCGGGAGGGCGACGGGGGAGCAGTTCTTC. It is translated as CASRTSGRATGEQFF.

The chain recombines TRBV7-2 with TRBJ1-6, with TRBD1 matching 10 bases. Unmatched junction bases numbered 7, after V lost 2 bases and J lost 9 bases. The CDR3 length is 16 residues. Per the germline V gene, CDR1 is SGHTA and CDR2 is FQGNSA. CDR3 nucleotides: TGTGCCAGCAGCTTAACCTCGACAGGGGGCATTTCACCCCTCCACTTT. It is translated as CASSLTSTGGISPLHF.

The count of this clone is one. The chain carries TRBV14 and TRBJ2-1; 11 nucleotides line up with TRBD2. J lost 2 bases, V lost 1 base, and 7 bases had no gene match. This CDR3 contains 18 residues. CDR1 and CDR2 (germline): SGHDN, FVKESK. In nucleotides, the CDR3 is TGTGCCAGCAGCCAAGGGGTTAGCGGGAGGGCCCCCTACAATGAGCAGTTCTTC. The encoded protein is CASSQGVSGRAPYNEQFF.

The V and J genes are TRBV5-1 and TRBJ2-7; D not resolved. CDR3 length: 11 residues. The germline gives CDR1 SGHRS, CDR2 YFSETQ. The V end lost 5 bases, the J end lost 2 bases, and 5 bases lay between the germline ends. The CDR3 loop reads CASRPPYEQYF. For the CDR3, the DNA is TGCGCCAGCAGACCTCCCTACGAGCAGTACTTC.

V usage is TRBV6-5 and J usage is TRBJ1-1; 7 bases are shared with TRBD1. This CDR3 contains 15 residues. V gave up 1 base and J gave up 4 bases; unmatched junction bases: 6. Germline V lookup: CDR1 MNHEY, CDR2 SVGAGI. For the CDR3, the DNA is TGTGCCAGCAGTTACTTGGGCAGGGGGGGCACTGAAGCTTTCTTT. Protein product: CASSYLGRGGTEAFF.

V usage is TRBV18 and J usage is TRBJ1-4, with TRBD1 matching over 7 bases. This CDR3 region has 15 residues. Germline lookup yields CDR1 KGHSH and CDR2 LQKENI. The J segment lost 8 bases and the V segment lost 6 bases, leaving 12 bases of the junction unmatched. The CDR3 loop reads CASSTGLGQAEKLFF. In nucleotides, the CDR3 is TGTGCCAGCTCCACGGGTCTTGGACAGGCCGAAAAACTGTTTTTT.